This record looks at one T cell receptor beta chain sequence and its context. This sample was included in a study of cytomegalovirus exposure and HLA in healthy donors. The donors were members of the validation cohort comprising approximately 120 subjects, separate from the roughly 700-subject first cohort. Repertoires were generated with immunoSEQ multiplex PCR, while TCRdb's copy carries only in-frame clones and drops some. Of roughly 180,000 clones in the sample, roughly nine tenths are singletons; the top ten hold about 7.7%. Trimming removed 0 bases from V and 1 base from J, with 12 bases in between. Germline V CDR1 and CDR2: LNHDA, SQIVND (reference sequence). There are 17 residues in the CDR3.

This receptor was identified in a man aged 30 to 45 in good health and CMV-seropositive. The sequencing sample was made of PBMCs. The rearrangement uses TRBV19 and TRBJ2-2, with D possibly TRBD2 on 6 matching bases. This CDR3 reads CASSIDPRRENTGELFF. The CDR3, as DNA: TGTGCCAGTAGTATAGACCCCCGGCGGGAGAACACCGGGGAGCTGTTTTTT.